This entry describes one T cell receptor beta chain. This clonotype was detected only a few times. The target of this receptor is not known. No clone much larger than this one lies a single base away; base qualities are absent. This specimen comes from a study of blood T cells in healthy people across ages (dated by TCRdb to about 2015). At the level of the whole study: Template switching captured roughly one uniquely barcoded TCR beta cDNA molecule per two T cells in model experiments. The study measured age-related changes in TCR beta repertoire diversity using deep sequencing normalized with unique cDNA molecular identifiers. Four age groups were formed from the donors: young (average 16 years), middle-aged (just under 40), aged (more than 55) and long-lived (around 82). To avoid experimental bias, donors of different ages were randomly spread across the sequencing lanes. The study analyzed two additional independent replicas of 1 million unique cDNA reads from the same blood draw for two donors, one aged 18 to 29 and one aged 80 or older. Summary of the overall study and its limitations: Estimates of total diversity from one million sequenced T cells were regarded as lower bounds and underestimates. There was a strong correlation between observed TCR beta diversity and the percentage of naive T cells measured by flow cytometry. As age increased, observed TCR beta diversity per million T cells dropped in a roughly linear way, and a significant reduction was already evident by age about 40. Because the CMV infection status of the donors was unknown, age-related changes in expanded clonotypes may potentially have been confounded. Compared with the aged group, the long-lived group had more naive CD4+ T cells, fewer expanded clones and increased TCR diversity, suggesting age selection. Since profiling was done on bulk unsorted PBMCs, naive and antigen-experienced compartments could not be conclusively compared.

The CDR3 sequence holds 14 residues, the cysteine and phenylalanine included. Of all the DNA, just the CDR3 is kept, 42 bases in frame from base 1. Taken from the germline V gene, the CDR1 and CDR2 loops are SQVTM and ANQGSEA. V and J are trimmed by 6 bases and 8 bases, and the gene matches miss 14 bases of the junction. The approximately 41 donors, aged about 6 to 100 years, were systemically healthy Caucasian individuals from Russia. Around 10 milliliters of peripheral blood were drawn from each donor into EDTA-treated Vacutainer tubes. Ficoll-Paque density-gradient centrifugation was used to isolate PBMCs, with at least 7 million per sample. Trizol reagent was used to extract total RNA from PBMCs, with at least 6 micrograms per sample. The percentages of naive CD45RAhigh/CD27high T cells were determined by flow cytometry on a PBMC aliquot from every donor. Preparation of the library involved 5' RACE. Sequencing was performed on an Illumina HiSeq 2500. A second PCR of roughly 7 to 11 cycles was run with a J-beta primer mix and a sample-barcoded 5' primer. A unique molecular identifier was introduced onto each TCR beta cDNA molecule by a template-switch 5' adaptor carrying 12 random nucleotides. Each sample yielded at least 3 million CDR3-containing paired-end reads. First-strand cDNA was synthesized from all RNA with the Mint cDNA synthesis kit, primed by a TRBC-specific oligonucleotide. After uracil-DNA glycosylase treatment, a first 18-cycle PCR used universal primers M1SS and BC2_uni_R on all cDNA. Turning to the authors' computational methods: For normalization, 1 million high-quality reads, each with a distinct molecular identifier, were randomly selected from each sample. Reads sharing molecular identifiers were discarded rather than binned into consensus sequences. MiTCR, run with a Q25 quality threshold and the strictest error-elimination algorithm, handled CDR3 identification, clonotype clustering and error correction. A nonparametric unseen species model using Euler transformation provided a lower-bound estimate of total TCR beta diversity. TCRdb took the public reads, trimmed them with fastp at Q25, ran MiXCR for clone calling and kept in-frame beta chains. Each CDR3 protein appears once, grouped with its most common genes and DNA. The V and J calls reflect TCRdb's pipeline rather than the authors' work. The sample table lists hundreds of thousands of distinct CDR3 sequences, 56% of them with a count of one. Clones ranked in the top ten supply more than 25% of the sample.

The receptor was derived from a man aged 35 to 55 in good health. Here the chain combines TRBV29-1 and TRBJ1-1; 8 junctional bases match TRBD1. The sequenced sample consisted of blood. The DNA is TGCAGCGTCCCTGCCCCGGGACAGGCACCCGAAGCTTTCTTT. This translates into CSVPAPGQAPEAFF.